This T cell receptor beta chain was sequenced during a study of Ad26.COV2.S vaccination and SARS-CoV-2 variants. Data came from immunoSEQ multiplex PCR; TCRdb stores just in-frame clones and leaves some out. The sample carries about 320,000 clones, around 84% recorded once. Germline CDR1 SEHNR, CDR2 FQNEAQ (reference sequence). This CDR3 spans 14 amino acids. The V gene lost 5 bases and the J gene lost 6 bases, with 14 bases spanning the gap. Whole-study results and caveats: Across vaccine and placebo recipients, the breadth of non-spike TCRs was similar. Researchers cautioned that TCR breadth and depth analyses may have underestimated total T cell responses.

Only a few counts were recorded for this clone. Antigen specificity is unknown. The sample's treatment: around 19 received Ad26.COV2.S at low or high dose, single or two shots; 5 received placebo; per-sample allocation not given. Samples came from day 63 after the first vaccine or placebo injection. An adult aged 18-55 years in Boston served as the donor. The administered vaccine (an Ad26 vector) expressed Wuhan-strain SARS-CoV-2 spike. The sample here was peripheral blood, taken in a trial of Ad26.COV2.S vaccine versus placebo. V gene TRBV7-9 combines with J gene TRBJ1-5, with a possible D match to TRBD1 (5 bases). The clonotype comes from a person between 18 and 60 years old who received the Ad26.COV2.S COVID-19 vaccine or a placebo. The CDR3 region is CASSPGTQGQPQHF. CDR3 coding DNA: TGTGCCAGCAGCCCCGGGACTCAAGGTCAGCCCCAGCATTTT.